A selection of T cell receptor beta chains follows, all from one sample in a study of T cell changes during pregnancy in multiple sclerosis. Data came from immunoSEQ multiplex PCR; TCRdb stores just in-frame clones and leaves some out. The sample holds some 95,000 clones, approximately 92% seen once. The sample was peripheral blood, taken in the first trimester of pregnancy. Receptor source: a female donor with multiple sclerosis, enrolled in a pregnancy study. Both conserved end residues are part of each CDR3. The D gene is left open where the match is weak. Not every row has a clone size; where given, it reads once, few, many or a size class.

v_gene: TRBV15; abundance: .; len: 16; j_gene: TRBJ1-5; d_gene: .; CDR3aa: CATSRIDSYSNQPQHF; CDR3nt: TGTGCCACCAGCAGAATAGACAGTTATAGCAATCAGCCCCAGCATTTT
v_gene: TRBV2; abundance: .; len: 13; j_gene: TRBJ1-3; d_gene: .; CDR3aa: CASSSRLGNTIYF; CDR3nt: TGTGCCAGCAGTTCCCGACTAGGAAACACCATATATTTT
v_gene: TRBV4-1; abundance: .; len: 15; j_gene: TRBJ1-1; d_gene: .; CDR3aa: CASSQGQIGNTEAFF; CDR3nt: TGCGCCAGCAGCCAAGGCCAGATTGGGAACACTGAAGCTTTCTTT
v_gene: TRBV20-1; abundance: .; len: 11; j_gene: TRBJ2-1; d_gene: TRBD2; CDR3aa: CSAPTSGKKFF; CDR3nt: TGCAGTGCTCCGACTAGCGGGAAGAAGTTCTTC
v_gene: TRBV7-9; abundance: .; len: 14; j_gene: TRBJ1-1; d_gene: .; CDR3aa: CASWSPPTNTEAFF; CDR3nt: TGTGCCAGCTGGTCACCCCCAACAAACACTGAAGCTTTCTTT
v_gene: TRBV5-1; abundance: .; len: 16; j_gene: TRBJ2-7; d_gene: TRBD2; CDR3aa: CASSSSISGRYYEQYF; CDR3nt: TGCGCCAGCAGCTCCTCGATTAGCGGGAGATACTACGAGCAGTACTTC
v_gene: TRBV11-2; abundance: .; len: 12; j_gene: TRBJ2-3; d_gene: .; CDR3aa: CASSSLADTQYF; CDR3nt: TGTGCCAGCAGCTCACTAGCTGATACGCAGTATTTT
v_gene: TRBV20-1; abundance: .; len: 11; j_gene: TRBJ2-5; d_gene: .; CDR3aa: CSARPPGAQYF; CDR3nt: TGCAGTGCTAGACCCCCGGGGGCCCAGTACTTC
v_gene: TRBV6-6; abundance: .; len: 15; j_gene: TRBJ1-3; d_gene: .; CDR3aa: CASSHIAHSGNTIYF; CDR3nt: TGTGCCAGCAGTCACATCGCTCACTCTGGAAACACCATATATTTT
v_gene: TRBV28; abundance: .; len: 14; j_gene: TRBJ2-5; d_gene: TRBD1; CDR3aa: CASSRDRVQDTQYF; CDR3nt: TGTGCCAGCAGCCGTGACAGGGTCCAAGATACCCAGTACTTC
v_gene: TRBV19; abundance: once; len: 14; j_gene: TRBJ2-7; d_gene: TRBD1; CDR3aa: CANSQGTKAYEQYF; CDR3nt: TGTGCCAATTCACAGGGGACGAAAGCCTACGAGCAGTACTTC
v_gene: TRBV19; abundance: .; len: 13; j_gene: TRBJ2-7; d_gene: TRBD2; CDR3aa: CASSPGLVYEQYF; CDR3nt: TGTGCCAGTTCCCCGGGACTAGTGTACGAGCAGTACTTC
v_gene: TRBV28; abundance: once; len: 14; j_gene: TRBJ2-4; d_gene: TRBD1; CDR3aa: CASSWDRGTDIQYF; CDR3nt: TGTGCCAGCAGTTGGGACAGGGGAACGGACATTCAGTACTTC
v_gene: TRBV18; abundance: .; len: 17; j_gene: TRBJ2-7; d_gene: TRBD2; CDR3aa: CASSPTGPGTSPYEQYF; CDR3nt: TGTGCCAGCTCACCAACAGGACCCGGGACTAGCCCCTACGAGCAGTACTTC
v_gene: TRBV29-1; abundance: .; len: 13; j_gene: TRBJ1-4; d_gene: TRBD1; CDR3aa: CSVETGANEKLFF; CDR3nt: TGCAGCGTTGAGACAGGGGCTAATGAAAAACTGTTTTTT
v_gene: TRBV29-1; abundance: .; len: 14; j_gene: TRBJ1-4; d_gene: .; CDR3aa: CSVVWGGRDEKLFF; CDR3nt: TGCAGCGTTGTCTGGGGGGGAAGGGATGAAAAACTGTTTTTT
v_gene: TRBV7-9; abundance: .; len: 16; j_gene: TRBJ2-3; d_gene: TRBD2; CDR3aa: CASSTGTSGSTDTQYF; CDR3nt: TGTGCCAGCAGCACCGGGACTAGCGGGAGTACAGATACGCAGTATTTT
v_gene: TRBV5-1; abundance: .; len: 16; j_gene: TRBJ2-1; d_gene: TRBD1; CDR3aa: CASRGQGDSSYNEQFF; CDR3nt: TGCGCCAGCAGGGGACAGGGTGATAGTTCCTACAATGAGCAGTTCTTC
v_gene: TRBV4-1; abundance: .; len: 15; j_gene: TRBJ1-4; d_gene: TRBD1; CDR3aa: CASSLPGQGREKLFF; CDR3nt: TGCGCCAGCAGCCTACCGGGACAGGGTCGTGAAAAACTGTTTTTT
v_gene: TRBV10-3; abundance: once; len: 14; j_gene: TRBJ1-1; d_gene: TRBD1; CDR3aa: CAITPGQATTEAFF; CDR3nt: TGTGCCATCACCCCGGGACAGGCTACCACTGAAGCTTTCTTT
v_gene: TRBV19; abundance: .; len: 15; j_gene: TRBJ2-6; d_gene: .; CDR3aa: CASSIVRSGANVLTF; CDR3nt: TGTGCCAGTAGTATAGTCCGCTCTGGGGCCAACGTCCTGACTTTC
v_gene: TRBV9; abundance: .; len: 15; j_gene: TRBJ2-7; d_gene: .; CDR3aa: CASSVAAASSYEQYF; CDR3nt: TGTGCCAGCAGCGTAGCGGCGGCTAGCTCCTACGAGCAGTACTTC
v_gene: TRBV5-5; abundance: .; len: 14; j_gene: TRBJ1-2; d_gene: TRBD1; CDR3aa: CASSLETGNYGYTF; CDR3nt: TGTGCCAGCAGCTTAGAGACAGGGAACTATGGCTACACCTTC
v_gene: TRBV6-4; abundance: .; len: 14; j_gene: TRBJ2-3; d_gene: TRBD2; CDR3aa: CASSGGGSTDTQYF; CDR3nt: TGTGCCAGCAGTGGCGGGGGGAGCACAGATACGCAGTATTTT
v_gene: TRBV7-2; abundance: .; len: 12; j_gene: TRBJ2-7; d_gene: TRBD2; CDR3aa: CASSLGTSGPYF; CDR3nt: TGTGCCAGCAGCTTGGGGACTAGCGGCCCGTACTTC
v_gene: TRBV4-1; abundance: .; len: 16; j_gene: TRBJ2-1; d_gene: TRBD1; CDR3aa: CASSQEGTASYNEQFF; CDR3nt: TGCGCCAGCAGCCAAGAAGGGACAGCTTCCTACAATGAGCAGTTCTTC
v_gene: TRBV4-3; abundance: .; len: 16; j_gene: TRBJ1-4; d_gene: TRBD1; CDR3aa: CASSQGGTGVYEKLFF; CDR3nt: TGCGCCAGCAGCCAAGGAGGGACAGGGGTTTATGAAAAACTGTTTTTT
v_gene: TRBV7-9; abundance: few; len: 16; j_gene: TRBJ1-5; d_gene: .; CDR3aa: CASSQTTGVGNQPQHF; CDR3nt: TGTGCCAGCAGCCAGACGACAGGCGTGGGCAATCAGCCCCAGCATTTT
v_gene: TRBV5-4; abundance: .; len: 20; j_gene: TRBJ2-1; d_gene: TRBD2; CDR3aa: CASSLRRGGTSGREVNEQFF; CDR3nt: TGTGCCAGCAGCTTGCGTAGAGGGGGGACTAGCGGGAGGGAGGTCAATGAGCAGTTCTTC
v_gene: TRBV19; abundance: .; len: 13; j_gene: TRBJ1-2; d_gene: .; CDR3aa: CATADQTNYGYTF; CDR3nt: TGTGCCACCGCGGATCAAACTAACTATGGCTACACCTTC
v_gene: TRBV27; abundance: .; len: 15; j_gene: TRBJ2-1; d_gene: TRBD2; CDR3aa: CASSPLAAHYNEQFF; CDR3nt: TGTGCCAGCAGCCCGCTAGCGGCCCACTACAATGAGCAGTTCTTC
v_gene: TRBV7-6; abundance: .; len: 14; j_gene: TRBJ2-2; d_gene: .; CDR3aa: CASRFSPNTGELFF; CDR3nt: TGTGCCAGCAGATTTAGCCCGAACACCGGGGAGCTGTTTTTT
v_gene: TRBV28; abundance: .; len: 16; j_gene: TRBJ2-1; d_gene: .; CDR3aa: CASSLSLGFPYNEQFF; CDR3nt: TGTGCCAGCAGCCTTAGCCTAGGTTTCCCCTACAATGAGCAGTTCTTC
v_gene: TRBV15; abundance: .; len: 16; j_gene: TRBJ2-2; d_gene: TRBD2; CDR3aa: CATSRELAGVTGELFF; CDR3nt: TGTGCCACCAGCAGAGAGCTAGCGGGAGTGACCGGGGAGCTGTTTTTT
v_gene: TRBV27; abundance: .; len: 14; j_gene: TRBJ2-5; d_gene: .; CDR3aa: CASSRLAFTETQYF; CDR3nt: TGTGCCAGCAGTCGCCTAGCTTTTACAGAGACCCAGTACTTC
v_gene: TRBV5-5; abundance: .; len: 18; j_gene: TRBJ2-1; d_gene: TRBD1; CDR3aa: CASSFRFRDRVLDNEQFF; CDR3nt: TGTGCCAGCAGCTTCCGGTTCCGGGACAGGGTTTTGGACAATGAGCAGTTCTTC
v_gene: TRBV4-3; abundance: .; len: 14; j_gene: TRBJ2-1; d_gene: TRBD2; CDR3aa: CASSPLAWGNEQFF; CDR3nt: TGCGCCAGCAGCCCACTAGCGTGGGGCAATGAGCAGTTCTTC
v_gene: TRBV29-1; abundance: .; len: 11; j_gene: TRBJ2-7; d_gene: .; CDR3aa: CSVGGSYEQYF; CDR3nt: TGCAGCGTTGGAGGCTCCTACGAGCAGTACTTC
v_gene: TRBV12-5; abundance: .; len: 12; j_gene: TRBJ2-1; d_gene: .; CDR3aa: CASGPDRNEQFF; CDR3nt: TGTGCTAGTGGCCCAGATCGAAATGAGCAGTTCTTC
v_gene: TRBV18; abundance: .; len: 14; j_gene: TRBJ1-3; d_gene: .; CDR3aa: CASSPQTAGNTIYF; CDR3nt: TGTGCCAGCTCACCACAGACAGCTGGAAACACCATATATTTT
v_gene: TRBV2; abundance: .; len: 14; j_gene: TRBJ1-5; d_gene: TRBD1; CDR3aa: CASSTSGGDQPQHF; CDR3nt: TGTGCCAGCAGTACCTCAGGGGGAGACCAGCCCCAGCATTTT
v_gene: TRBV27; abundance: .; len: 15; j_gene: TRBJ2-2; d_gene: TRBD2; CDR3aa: CASRTTRGDTGELFF; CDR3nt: TGTGCCAGCAGAACTACCCGGGGGGACACCGGGGAGCTGTTTTTT
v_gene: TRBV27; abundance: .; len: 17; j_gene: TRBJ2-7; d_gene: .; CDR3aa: CASSLQGLQELLHEQYF; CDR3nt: TGTGCCAGCAGTTTACAGGGTTTACAAGAGCTTCTTCACGAGCAGTACTTC
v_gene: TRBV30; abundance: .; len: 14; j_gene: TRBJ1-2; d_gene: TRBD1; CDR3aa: CAWNRGRRDYGYTF; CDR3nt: TGTGCCTGGAATAGGGGGCGACGAGACTATGGCTACACCTTC
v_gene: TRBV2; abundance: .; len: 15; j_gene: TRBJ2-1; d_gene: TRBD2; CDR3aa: CASRAGTSGSTEQFF; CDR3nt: TGTGCCAGCAGAGCCGGGACTAGCGGGAGCACTGAGCAGTTCTTC
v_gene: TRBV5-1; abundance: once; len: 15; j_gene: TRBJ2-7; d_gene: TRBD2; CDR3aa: CASSLLAAPSYEQYF; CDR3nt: TGCGCCAGCAGCTTACTAGCGGCACCATCCTACGAGCAGTACTTC
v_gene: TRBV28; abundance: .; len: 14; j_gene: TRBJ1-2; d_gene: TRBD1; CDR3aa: CASRGQWGLYGYTF; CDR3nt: TGTGCCAGCAGGGGACAGTGGGGCCTCTATGGCTACACCTTC
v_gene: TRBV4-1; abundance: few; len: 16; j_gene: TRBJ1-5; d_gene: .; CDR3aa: CASSPTQDSTNQPQHF; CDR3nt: TGCGCCAGCAGCCCCACGCAGGACAGTACCAATCAGCCCCAGCATTTT
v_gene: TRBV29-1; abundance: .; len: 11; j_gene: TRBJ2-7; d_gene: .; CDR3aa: CSVGPGREQYF; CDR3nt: TGCAGCGTTGGACCGGGTCGAGAGCAGTACTTC
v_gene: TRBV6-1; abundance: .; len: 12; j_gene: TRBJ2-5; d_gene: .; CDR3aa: CASRAGRETQYF; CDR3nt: TGTGCCAGCAGGGCGGGGCGGGAGACCCAGTACTTC